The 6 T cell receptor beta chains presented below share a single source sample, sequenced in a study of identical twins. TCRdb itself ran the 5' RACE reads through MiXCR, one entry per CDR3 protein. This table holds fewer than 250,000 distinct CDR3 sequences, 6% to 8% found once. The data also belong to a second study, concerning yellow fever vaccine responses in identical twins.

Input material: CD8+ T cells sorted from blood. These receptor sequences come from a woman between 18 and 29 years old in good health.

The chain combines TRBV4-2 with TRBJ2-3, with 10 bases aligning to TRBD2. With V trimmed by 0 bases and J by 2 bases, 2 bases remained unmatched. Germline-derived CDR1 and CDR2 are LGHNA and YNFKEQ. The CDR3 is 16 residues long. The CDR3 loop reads CASSQDGLADTDTQYF. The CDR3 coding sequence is TGTGCCAGCAGCCAAGATGGACTAGCGGACACAGATACGCAGTATTTT.

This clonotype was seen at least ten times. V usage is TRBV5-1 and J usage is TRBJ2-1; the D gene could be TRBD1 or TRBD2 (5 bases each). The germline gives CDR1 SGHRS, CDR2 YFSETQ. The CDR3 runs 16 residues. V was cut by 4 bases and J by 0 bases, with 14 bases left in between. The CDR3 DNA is TGCGCCAGCAGCCTCGAGGGGTCGAGCTCCTACAATGAGCAGTTCTTC. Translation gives CASSLEGSSSYNEQFF.

The CDR3: CSVEDPGKREFDTQYF. The CDR3, as DNA: TGCAGCGTTGAAGACCCCGGGAAGCGGGAGTTCGATACGCAGTATTTT. This rearrangement joins TRBV29-1 to TRBJ2-3; 8 nucleotides line up with TRBD2. Per germline, CDR1 SQVTM and CDR2 ANQGSEA. This CDR3 has 16 residues. V lost 0 bases, J lost 6 bases, and 11 bases stayed unmatched.

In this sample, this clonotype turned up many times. The CDR3 DNA reads TGCAGTGCTAGAGGAATGGGATTCGATACGCAGTATTTT. This translates into CSARGMGFDTQYF. This chain links TRBV20-1 with TRBJ2-3, with unresolved D. Trimming left V 1 base short and J 6 bases short, with 11 bases between. This CDR3 contains 13 residues. Per germline, CDR1 DFQATT and CDR2 SNEGSKA (reference sequence).

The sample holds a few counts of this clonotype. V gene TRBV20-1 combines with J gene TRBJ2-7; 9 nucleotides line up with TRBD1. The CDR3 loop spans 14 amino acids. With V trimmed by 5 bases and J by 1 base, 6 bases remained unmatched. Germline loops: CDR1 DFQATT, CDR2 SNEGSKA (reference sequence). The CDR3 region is CSAGTGTGSYEQYF. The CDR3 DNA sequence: TGCAGTGCTGGCACCGGGACAGGGTCCTACGAGCAGTACTTC.

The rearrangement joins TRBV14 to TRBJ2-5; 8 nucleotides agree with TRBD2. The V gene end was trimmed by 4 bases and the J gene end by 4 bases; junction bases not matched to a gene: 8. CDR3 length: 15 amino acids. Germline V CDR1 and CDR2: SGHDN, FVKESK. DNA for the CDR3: TGTGCCAGCAGCCCGGGAGGGGTTCGCCCAGAGACCCAGTACTTC. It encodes CASSPGGVRPETQYF.